This T cell receptor beta chain was sequenced for a study of blood T cell repertoires in COVID-19. Study-wide context: T cells, B-cell-depleted T cells, or PBMCs supplied cDNA or gDNA.

CDR1 MDHEN and CDR2 SYDVKM come from the germline V gene. The CDR3 is 15 amino acids. The J segment lost 4 bases and the V segment lost 3 bases, leaving 2 bases of the junction unmatched. Per the study methods: Nucleated cell number was recorded as an estimate derived from reference gene primer amplification. Clones were read by immunoSEQ multiplex PCR, and TCRdb kept only the in-frame ones, dropping some. The DNA was the basis for D and trimming; V, J and clone size are from that table. The repertoire holds 270,000 or so clones, under 90% seen once, with just under 0.95% in the top ten. This clonotype was obtained from a woman aged 40 to 55 who had recovered from COVID-19. V is TRBV28 and J is TRBJ2-1; TRBD2 aligns across 11 bases. The source material was peripheral blood. The CDR3 nucleotides are TGTGCCAGCAGTTTGTTAGCGGGAGGGTACAATGAGCAGTTCTTC. Protein product: CASSLLAGGYNEQFF.